This T cell receptor beta chain was identified during a study of shared clonotypes between healthy human individuals. Whole-study results and caveats: Non-shared clonotypes were found to have lower generation probabilities than the clonotypes that were shared by all four of the sorted-subset donors. Though the depth was large, rarefaction showed that sorted-subset sequencing was incomplete. Donor clonotype sharing was expected to depend on sequencing depth.

About this clone itself: Its antigen remains unidentified.

CDR3 length: 15 amino acids. The germline V gene has CDR1 KGHSH and CDR2 LQKENI. Trimming removed 6 bases from V and 2 bases from J, with 16 bases in between. Authors' data handling: ImmunoSEQ junction-only sequences lacked quality scores, so their filtering differed. This table comes from immunoSEQ multiplex PCR, and its TCRdb copy is limited to in-frame clones, with some not included. V and J calls and clone size are copied from that table; D and trimming were computed from the DNA. The sample carries roughly 2,300,000 clones, 85% to 95% recorded once. V gene TRBV18 combines with J gene TRBJ1-2, with D unresolved. This TCR was recovered from a young man in good health. Some clones in this sample may be carry-over from other donors' samples. Material for sequencing was naive CD4+ T cells from PBMCs. Indicated subset: CD45RA+ positively selected. The CDR3 sequence is CASSNQAGNNYGYTF. CDR3 DNA: TGTGCCAGCTCTAACCAGGCTGGAAACAACTATGGCTACACCTTC.